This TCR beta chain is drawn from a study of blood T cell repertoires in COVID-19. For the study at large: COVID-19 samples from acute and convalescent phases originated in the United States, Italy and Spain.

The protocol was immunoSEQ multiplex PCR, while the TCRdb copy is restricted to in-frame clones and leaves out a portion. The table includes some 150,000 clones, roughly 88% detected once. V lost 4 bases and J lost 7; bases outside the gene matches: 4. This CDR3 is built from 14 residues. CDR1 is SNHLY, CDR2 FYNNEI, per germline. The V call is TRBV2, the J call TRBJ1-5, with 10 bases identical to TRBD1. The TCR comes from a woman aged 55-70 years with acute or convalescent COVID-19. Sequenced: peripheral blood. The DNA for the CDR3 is TGTGCCAGCAGTGGGGACAGGGGAGAACAGCCCCAGCATTTT. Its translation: CASSGDRGEQPQHF.